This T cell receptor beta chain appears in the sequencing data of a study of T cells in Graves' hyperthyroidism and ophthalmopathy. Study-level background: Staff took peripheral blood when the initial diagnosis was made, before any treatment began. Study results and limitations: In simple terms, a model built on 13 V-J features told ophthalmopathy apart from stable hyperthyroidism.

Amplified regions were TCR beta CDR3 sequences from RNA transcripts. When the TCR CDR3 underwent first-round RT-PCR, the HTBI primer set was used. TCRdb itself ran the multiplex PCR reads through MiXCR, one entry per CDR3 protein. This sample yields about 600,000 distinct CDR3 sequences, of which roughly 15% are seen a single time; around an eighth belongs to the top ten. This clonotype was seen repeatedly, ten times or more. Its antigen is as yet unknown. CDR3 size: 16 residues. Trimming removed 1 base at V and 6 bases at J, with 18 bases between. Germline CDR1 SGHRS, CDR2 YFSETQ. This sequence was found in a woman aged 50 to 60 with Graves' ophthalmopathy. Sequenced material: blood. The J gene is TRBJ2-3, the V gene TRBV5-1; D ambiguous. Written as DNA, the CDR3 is TGCGCCAGCAGCTTGACCGGCCTTACAAGGTTGGATACGCAGTATTTT. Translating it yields CASSLTGLTRLDTQYF. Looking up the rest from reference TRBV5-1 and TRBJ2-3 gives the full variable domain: KAGVTQTPRYLIKTRGQQVTLSCSPISGHRSVSWYQQTPGQGLQFLFEYFSETQRNKGNFPGRFSGRQFSNSRSEMNVSTLELGDSALYLCASSLTGLTRLDTQYFGPGTRLTVL.